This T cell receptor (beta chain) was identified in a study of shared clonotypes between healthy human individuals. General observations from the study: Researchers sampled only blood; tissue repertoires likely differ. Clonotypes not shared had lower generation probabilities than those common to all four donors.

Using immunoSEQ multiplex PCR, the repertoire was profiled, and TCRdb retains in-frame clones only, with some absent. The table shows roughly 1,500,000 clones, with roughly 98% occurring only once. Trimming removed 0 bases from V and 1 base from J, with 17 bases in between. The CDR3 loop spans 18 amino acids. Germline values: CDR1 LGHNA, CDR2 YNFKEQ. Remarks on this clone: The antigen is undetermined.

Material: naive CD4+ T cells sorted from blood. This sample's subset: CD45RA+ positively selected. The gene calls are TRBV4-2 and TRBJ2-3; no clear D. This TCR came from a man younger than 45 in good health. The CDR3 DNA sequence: TGTGCCAGCAGCCAAGATAGTGGTTTTAGATCCGGCACAGATACGCAGTATTTT. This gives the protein CASSQDSGFRSGTDTQYF.